This T cell receptor (beta chain) was documented in a study of cytomegalovirus exposure and HLA in healthy donors. Overall study results and limits: The study assumed roughly uniform donor sequencing depth for presence/absence analyses.

Concerning this clone itself: Its target is not known.

A multiplex PCR was run with 60 Vbeta primers and 13 Jbeta primers. Profiled with immunoSEQ multiplex PCR; TCRdb holds only in-frame clones, not every one. The table lists 80,000 to 130,000 clones, about 79% of them singletons, with around 4% in the top ten. The CDR3 consists of 17 residues. Trimming at V came to 0 bases and at J to 3 bases, leaving 10 bases not matched to a gene. CDR1 and CDR2 (germline): LGHNA, YNFKEQ. The rearrangement joins TRBV4-2 to TRBJ1-1, with TRBD1 identical over 7 bases. Sequencing was done on a sample of PBMCs. This receptor was taken from a female donor in good health and CMV-seropositive. The CDR3 DNA reads as TGTGCCAGCAGCCAAGACAGACAGGGATTAGGGGACACTGAAGCTTTCTTT. Translating it yields CASSQDRQGLGDTEAFF.